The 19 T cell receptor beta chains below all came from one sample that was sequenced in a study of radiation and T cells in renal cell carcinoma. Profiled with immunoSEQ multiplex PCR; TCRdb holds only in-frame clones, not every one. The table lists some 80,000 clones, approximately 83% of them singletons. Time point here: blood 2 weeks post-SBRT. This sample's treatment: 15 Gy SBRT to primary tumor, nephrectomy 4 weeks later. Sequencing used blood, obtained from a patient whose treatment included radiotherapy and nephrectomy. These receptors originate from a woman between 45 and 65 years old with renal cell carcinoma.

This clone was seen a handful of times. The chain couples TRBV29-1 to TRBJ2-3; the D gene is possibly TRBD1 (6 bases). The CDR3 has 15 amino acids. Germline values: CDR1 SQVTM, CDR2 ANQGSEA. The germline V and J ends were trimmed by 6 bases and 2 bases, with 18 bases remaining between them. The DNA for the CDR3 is TGCAGCGTCCTTACGAGGACAGCAGCCACAGATACGCAGTATTTT. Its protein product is CSVLTRTAATDTQYF.

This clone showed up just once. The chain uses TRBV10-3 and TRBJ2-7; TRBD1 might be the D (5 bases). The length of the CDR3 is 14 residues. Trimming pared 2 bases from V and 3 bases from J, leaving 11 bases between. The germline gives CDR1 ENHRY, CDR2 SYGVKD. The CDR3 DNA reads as TGTGCCATCAGTGAGGGTCCAGGGAACTACGAGCAGTACTTC. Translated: CAISEGPGNYEQYF.

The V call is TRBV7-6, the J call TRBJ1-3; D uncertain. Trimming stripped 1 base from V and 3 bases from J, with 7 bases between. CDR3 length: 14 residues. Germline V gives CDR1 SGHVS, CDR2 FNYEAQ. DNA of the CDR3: TGTGCCAGCAGCTTAGATCTGCATGGAAACACCATATATTTT. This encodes CASSLDLHGNTIYF.

Written as DNA, the CDR3 is TGTGCCACTCTACAGGGGGTGAATCACTATGGCTACACCTTC. Its translation is CATLQGVNHYGYTF. V gene TRBV19 combines with J gene TRBJ1-2; 8 bases match TRBD1. Trimming at V came to 10 bases and at J to 3 bases, leaving 10 bases not matched to a gene. The CDR3 consists of 14 residues. From germline, CDR1 is LNHDA and CDR2 SQIVND (reference sequence).

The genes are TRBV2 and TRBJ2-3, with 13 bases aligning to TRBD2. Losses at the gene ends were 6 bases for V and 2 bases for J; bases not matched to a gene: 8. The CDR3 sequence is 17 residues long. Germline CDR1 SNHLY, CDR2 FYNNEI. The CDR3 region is CASRDGTSGILTDTQYF. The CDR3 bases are TGTGCCAGCAGGGATGGGACTAGCGGGATTCTCACAGATACGCAGTATTTT.

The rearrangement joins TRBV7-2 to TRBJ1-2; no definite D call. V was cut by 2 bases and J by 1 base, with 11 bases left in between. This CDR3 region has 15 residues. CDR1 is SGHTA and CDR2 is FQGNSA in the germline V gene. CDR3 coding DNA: TGTGCCAGCAGCTTAACGTATGTCAGTAACTATGGCTACACCTTC. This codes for CASSLTYVSNYGYTF.

The CDR3 DNA reads TGTGCCAGCAGCTTCCAGAGCACAGATACGCAGTATTTT. It yields the protein CASSFQSTDTQYF. The rearrangement uses TRBV5-6 and TRBJ2-3, with D unresolved. The germline CDR1 and CDR2 sequences are SGHDT and YYEEEE. V lost 2 bases to trimming and J lost 0 bases, with 4 bases between them. The CDR3 extends over 13 amino acids.

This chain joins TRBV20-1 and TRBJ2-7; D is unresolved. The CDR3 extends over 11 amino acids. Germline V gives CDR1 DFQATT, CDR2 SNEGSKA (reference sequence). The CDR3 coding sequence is TGCAGCGGCAGACGGGCCTACGAGCAGTACTTC. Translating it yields CSGRRAYEQYF.

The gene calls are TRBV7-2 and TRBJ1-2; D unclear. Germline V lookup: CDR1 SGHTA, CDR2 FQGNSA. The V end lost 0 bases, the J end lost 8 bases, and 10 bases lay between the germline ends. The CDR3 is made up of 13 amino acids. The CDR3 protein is CASSLALDGGYTF. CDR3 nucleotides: TGTGCCAGCAGCTTAGCGCTTGATGGAGGCTACACCTTC.

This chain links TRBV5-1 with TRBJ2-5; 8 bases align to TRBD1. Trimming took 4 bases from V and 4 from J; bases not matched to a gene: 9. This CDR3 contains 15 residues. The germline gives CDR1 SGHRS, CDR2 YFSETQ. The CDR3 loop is CASSTGQGHGETQYF. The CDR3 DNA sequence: TGCGCCAGCAGCACCGGACAGGGCCATGGAGAGACCCAGTACTTC.

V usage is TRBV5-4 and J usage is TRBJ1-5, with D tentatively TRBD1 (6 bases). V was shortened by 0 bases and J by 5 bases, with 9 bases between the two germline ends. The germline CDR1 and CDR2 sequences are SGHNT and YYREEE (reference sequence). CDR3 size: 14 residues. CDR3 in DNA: TGTGCCAGCAGCTTGGCGGGGGGCGATCAGCCCCAGCATTTT. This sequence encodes CASSLAGGDQPQHF.

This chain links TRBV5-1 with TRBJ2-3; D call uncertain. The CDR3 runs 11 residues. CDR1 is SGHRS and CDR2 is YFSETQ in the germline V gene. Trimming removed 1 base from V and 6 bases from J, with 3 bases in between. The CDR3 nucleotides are TGCGCCAGCAGCTTGCTCGATACGCAGTATTTT. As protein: CASSLLDTQYF.

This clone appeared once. CDR3: CASRLGQGAYEQYF. The DNA for the CDR3 is TGTGCCAGCAGGCTAGGACAGGGCGCGTACGAGCAGTACTTC. The V and J genes are TRBV6-5 and TRBJ2-7; 8 nucleotides align to TRBD1. From germline, CDR1 is MNHEY and CDR2 SVGAGI. The CDR3 runs to 14 residues. The ends lost 6 bases at V and 4 bases at J; junction bases unmatched: 8.

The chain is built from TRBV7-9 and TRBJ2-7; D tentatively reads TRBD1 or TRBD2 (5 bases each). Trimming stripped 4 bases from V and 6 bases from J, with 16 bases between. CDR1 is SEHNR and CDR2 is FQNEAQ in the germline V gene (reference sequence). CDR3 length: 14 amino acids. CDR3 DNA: TGTGCCAGCAGCTCCGGGACGACCTCCCCCGAGCAGTACTTC. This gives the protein CASSSGTTSPEQYF. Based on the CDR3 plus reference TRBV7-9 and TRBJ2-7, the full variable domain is DTGVSQNPRHKITKRGQNVTFRCDPISEHNRLYWYRQTLGQGPEFLTYFQNEAQLEKSRLLSDRFSAERPKGSFSTLEIQRTEQGDSAMYLCASSSGTTSPEQYFGPGTRLTVT.

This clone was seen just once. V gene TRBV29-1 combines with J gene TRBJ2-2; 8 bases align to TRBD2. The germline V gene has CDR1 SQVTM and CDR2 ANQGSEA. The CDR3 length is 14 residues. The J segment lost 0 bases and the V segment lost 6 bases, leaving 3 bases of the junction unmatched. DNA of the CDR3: TGCAGCGTGGAGCGGGGGCCGAACACCGGGGAGCTGTTTTTT. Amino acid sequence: CSVERGPNTGELFF.

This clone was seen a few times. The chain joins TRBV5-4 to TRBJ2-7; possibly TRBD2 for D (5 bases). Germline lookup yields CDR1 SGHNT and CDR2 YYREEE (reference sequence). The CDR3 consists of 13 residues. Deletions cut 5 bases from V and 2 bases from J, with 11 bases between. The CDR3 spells CASSWFGAYEQYF. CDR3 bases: TGTGCCAGCAGTTGGTTCGGGGCCTACGAGCAGTACTTC.

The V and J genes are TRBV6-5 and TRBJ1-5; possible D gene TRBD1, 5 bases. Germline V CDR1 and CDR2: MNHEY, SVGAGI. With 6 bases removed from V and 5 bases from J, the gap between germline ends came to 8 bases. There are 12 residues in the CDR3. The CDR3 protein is CASSRGDQPQHF. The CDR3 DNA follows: TGTGCCAGCAGCCGGGGGGATCAGCCCCAGCATTTT.

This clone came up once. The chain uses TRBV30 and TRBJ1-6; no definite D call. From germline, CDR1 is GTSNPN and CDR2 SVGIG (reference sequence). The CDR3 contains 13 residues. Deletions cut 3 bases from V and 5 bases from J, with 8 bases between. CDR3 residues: CAWSPTNNSPLHF. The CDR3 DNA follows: TGTGCCTGGAGCCCAACCAATAATTCACCCCTCCACTTT.

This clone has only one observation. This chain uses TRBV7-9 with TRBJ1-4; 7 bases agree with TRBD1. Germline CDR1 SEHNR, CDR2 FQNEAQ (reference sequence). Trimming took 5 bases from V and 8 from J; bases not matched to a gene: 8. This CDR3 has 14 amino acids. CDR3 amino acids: CASSLTGTAEKLFF. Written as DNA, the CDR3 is TGTGCCAGCAGCCTCACGGGGACAGCCGAAAAACTGTTTTTT.